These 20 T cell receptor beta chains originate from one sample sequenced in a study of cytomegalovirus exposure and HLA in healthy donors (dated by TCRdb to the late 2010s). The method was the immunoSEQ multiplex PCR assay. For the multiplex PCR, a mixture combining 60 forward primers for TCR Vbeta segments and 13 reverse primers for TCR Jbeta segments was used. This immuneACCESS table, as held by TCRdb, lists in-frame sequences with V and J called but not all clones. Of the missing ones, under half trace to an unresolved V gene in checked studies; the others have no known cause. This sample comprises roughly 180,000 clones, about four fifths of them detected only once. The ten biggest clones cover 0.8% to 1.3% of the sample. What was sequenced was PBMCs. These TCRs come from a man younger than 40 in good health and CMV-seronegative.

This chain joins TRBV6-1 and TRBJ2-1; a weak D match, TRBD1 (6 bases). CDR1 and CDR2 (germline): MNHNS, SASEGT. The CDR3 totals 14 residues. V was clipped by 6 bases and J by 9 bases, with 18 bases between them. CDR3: CASRPTGALAEQFF. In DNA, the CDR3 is TGTGCCAGCAGGCCGACAGGAGCTCTAGCTGAGCAGTTCTTC.

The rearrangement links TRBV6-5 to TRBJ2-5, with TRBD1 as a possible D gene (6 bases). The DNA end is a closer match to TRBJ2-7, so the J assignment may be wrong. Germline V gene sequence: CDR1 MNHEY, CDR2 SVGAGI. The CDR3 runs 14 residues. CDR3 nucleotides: TGTGCCACCTCCCCCCCCGGACAGAACTACGAGCAGTACTTC. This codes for CATSPPGQNYEQYF.

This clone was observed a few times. CDR3: CAISELAGSYTGELFF. The CDR3 DNA sequence: TGTGCCATCAGTGAGCTGGCAGGGTCGTACACCGGGGAGCTGTTTTTT. V gene TRBV10-3 combines with J gene TRBJ2-2, with D possibly being TRBD1 (5 bases). The V and J ends lost 2 bases and 3 bases respectively, with 13 bases between them. Germline V lookup: CDR1 ENHRY, CDR2 SYGVKD. The CDR3 contains 16 residues.

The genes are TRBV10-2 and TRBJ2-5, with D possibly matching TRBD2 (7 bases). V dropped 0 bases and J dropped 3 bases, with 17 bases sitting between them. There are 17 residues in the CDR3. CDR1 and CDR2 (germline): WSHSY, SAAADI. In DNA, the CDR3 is TGCGCCAGCAGTGAGTCGTTGGGGGGGCCGGTGAAAGAGACCCAGTACTTC. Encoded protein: CASSESLGGPVKETQYF.

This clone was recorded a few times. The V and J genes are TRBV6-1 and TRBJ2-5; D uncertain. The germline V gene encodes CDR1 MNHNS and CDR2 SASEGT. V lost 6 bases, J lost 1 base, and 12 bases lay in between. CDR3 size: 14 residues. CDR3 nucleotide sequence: TGTGCCAGCAGACCTAGGCCAGCCCAAGAGACCCAGTACTTC. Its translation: CASRPRPAQETQYF.

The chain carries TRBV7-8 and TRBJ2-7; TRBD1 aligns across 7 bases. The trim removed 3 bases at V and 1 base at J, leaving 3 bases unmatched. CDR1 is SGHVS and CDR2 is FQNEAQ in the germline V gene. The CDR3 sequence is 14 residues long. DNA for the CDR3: TGTGCCAGCAGCTTTGGGACAGAATCCTACGAGCAGTACTTC. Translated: CASSFGTESYEQYF.

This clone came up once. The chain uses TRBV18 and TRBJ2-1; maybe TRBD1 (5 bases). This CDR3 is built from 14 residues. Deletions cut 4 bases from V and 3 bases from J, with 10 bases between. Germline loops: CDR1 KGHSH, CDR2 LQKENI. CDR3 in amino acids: CASSLTENYNEQFF. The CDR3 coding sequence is TGTGCCAGCTCACTGACAGAAAACTACAATGAGCAGTTCTTC. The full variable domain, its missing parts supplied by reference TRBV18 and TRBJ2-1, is NAGVMQNPRHLVRRRGQEARLRCSPMKGHSHVYWYRQLPEEGLKFMVYLQKENIIDESGMPKERFSAEFPKEGPSILRIQQVVRGDSAAYFCASSLTENYNEQFFGPGTRLTVL.

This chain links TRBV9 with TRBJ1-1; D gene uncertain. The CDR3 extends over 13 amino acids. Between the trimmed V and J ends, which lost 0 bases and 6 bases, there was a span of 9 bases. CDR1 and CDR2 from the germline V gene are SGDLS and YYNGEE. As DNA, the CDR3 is TGTGCCAGCAGCGTAGTGTCCCGGGCTGAAGCTTTCTTT. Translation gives CASSVVSRAEAFF. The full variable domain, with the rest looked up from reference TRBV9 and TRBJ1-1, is DSGVTQTPKHLITATGQRVTLRCSPRSGDLSVYWYQQSLDQGLQFLIQYYNGEERAKGNILERFSAQQFPDLHSELNLSSLELGDSALYFCASSVVSRAEAFFGQGTRLTVV.

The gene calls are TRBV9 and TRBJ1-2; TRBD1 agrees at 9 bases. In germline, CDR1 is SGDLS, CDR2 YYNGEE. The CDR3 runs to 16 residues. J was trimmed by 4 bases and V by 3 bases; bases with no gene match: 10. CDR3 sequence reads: CASSDGTGIRPYGYTF. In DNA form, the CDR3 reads TGTGCCAGCAGCGATGGGACAGGGATCCGACCCTATGGCTACACCTTC.

The CDR3 sequence is CASSQRGSTSGASDTQYF. CDR3 in DNA: TGCGCCAGCAGCCAAAGAGGGAGCACTAGCGGGGCCTCAGATACGCAGTATTTT. V usage is TRBV4-3 and J usage is TRBJ2-3, with 10 bases identical to TRBD2. Trimming took 2 bases from V and 4 from J; bases not matched to a gene: 12. This CDR3 is 18 amino acids long. CDR1 is LGHNA, CDR2 YSLEER, per germline.

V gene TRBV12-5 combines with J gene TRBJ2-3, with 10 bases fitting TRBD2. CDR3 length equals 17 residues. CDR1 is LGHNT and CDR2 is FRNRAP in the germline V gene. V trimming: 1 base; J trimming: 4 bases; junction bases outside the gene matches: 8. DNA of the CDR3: TGTGCTAGTGGTTTGGACCCTGGGCTAGCGGGAGCAGATACGCAGTATTTT. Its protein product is CASGLDPGLAGADTQYF.

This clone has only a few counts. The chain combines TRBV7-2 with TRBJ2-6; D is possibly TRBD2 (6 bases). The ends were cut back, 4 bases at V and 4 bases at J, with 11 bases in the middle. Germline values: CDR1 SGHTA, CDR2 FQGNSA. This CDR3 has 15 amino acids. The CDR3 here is CASSSGVGGANVLTF. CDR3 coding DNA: TGTGCCAGCAGCTCGGGGGTGGGGGGGGCCAACGTCCTGACTTTC.

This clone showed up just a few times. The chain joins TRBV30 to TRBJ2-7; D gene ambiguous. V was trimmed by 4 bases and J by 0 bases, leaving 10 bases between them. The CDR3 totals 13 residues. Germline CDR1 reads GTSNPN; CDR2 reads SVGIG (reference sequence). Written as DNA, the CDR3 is TGTGCCTGGAATGCAGGCAGCTCCTACGAGCAGTACTTC. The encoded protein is CAWNAGSSYEQYF.

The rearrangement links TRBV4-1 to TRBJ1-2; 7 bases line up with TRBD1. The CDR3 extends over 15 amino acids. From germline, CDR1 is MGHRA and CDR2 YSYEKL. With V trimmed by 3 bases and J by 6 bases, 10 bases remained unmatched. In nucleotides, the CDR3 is TGCGCCAGCAGCCAGGAGGGAGAAGGGGGCGATGGCTACACCTTC. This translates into CASSQEGEGGDGYTF.

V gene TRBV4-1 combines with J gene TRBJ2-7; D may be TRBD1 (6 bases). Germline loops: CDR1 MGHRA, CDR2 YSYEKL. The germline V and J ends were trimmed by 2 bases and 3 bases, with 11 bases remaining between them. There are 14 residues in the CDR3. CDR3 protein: CASSQIKQGYEQYF. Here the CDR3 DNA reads TGCGCCAGCAGCCAAATCAAACAGGGCTACGAGCAGTACTTC.

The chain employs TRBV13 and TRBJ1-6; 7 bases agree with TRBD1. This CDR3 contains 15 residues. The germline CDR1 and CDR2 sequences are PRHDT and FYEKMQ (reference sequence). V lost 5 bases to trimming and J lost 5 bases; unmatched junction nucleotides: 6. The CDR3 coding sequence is TGTGCCAGCAGCCCTCGGGACAGAGATAATTCACCCCTCCACTTT. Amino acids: CASSPRDRDNSPLHF.

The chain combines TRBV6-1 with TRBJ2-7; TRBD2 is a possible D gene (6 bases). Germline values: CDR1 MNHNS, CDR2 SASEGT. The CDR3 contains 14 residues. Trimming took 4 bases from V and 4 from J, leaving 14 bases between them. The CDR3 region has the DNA TGTGCCAGCAGTGCAACCGGGACTGCTTACGAGCAGTACTTC. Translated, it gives CASSATGTAYEQYF.

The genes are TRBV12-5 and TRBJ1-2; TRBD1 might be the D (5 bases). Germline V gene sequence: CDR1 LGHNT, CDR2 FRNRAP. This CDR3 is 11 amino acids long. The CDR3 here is CAGMGGPGYTF. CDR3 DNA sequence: TGTGCGGGGATGGGGGGTCCTGGCTACACCTTC.

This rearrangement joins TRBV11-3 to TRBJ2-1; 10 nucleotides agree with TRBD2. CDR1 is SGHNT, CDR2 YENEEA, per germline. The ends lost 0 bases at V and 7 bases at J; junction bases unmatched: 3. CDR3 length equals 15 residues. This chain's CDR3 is CASSLELAGLNEQFF. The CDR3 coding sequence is TGTGCCAGCAGCTTAGAACTAGCGGGATTGAATGAGCAGTTCTTC.

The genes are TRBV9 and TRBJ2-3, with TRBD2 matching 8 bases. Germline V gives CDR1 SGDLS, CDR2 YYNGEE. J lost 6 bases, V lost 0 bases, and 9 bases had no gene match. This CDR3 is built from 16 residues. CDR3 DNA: TGTGCCAGCAGCGTAGCTCCGACGGGAGGGCCGGATACGCAGTATTTT. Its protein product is CASSVAPTGGPDTQYF.